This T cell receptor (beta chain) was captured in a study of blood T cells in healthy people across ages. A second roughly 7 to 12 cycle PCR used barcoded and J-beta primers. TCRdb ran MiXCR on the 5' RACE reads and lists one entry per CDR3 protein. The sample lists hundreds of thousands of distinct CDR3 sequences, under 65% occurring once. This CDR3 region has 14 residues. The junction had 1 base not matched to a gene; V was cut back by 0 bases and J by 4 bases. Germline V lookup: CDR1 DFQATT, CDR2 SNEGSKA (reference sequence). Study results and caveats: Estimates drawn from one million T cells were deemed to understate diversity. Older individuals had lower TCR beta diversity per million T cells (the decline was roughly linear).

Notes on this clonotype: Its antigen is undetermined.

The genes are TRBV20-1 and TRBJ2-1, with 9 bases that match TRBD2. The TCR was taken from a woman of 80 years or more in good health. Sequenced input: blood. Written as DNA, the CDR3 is TGCAGTGCTAGAGAGCGGGGGGGTTACAATGAGCAGTTCTTC. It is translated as CSARERGGYNEQFF.